A single sample is the source of the 10 T cell receptor beta chains below, sequenced in a study of T cell changes during pregnancy in multiple sclerosis. Method: immunoSEQ multiplex PCR; TCRdb's copy keeps in-frame clones and lacks some. The top ten hold around 3% of the sample, which has tens of thousands of clones, under 95% seen once. The source was peripheral blood, collected before pregnancy. These receptors all stem from a female donor with multiple sclerosis, enrolled in a pregnancy study.

V gene TRBV4-3 combines with J gene TRBJ1-4, with a tentative D call TRBD1 (5 bases). CDR3 size: 20 residues. Germline V gives CDR1 LGHNA, CDR2 YSLEER. Between the trimmed V and J ends, which lost 4 bases and 0 bases, there was a span of 24 bases. CDR3 amino acids: CASSPSVGAGAFATNEKLFF. The CDR3 DNA reads TGCGCCAGCAGCCCATCGGTTGGGGCCGGCGCCTTTGCAACTAATGAAAAACTGTTTTTT.

This clone was detected only once. The V and J genes are TRBV27 and TRBJ2-7; D perhaps matches TRBD2 (5 bases). The CDR3 extends over 15 amino acids. Trimming took 2 bases from V and 4 from J, leaving 15 bases between them. Per germline, CDR1 MNHEY and CDR2 SMNVEV (reference sequence). As DNA, the CDR3 is TGTGCCAGCAGTTTAGCTCTAGGAGAGGGATACGAGCAGTACTTC. Its protein is CASSLALGEGYEQYF.

The chain uses TRBV30 and TRBJ2-5; tentatively, D is TRBD2 (7 bases). Trimming left V 5 bases short and J 5 bases short, with 12 bases between. Germline V gene lookup returns CDR1 GTSNPN and CDR2 SVGIG (reference sequence). CDR3 length: 12 residues. The CDR3: CAWGEGGETQYF. The CDR3 bases are TGTGCCTGGGGAGAGGGGGGGGAGACCCAGTACTTC.

The chain joins TRBV25-1 to TRBJ2-3; perhaps TRBD2 as D (6 bases). Deletions cut 1 base from V and 4 bases from J, with 15 bases between. The V gene's germline CDR1 is MGHDK and CDR2 SYGVNS. This CDR3 is 16 amino acids long. DNA of the CDR3: TGTGCCAGCAGTGAATCGGGGGTTATATTCGCAGATACGCAGTATTTT. Protein: CASSESGVIFADTQYF.

This chain links TRBV10-3 with TRBJ1-1; tentatively, D is TRBD1 (6 bases). Trimming took off 3 bases at V and 6 bases at J, with 17 bases between the two ends. From germline, CDR1 is ENHRY and CDR2 SYGVKD. CDR3 length: 15 amino acids. The CDR3 sequence is CAISEGLRGSAEAFF. For the CDR3, the DNA is TGTGCCATCAGTGAAGGTTTGAGGGGGAGTGCTGAAGCTTTCTTT.

The J gene is TRBJ2-1, the V gene TRBV7-9, with TRBD1 as a possible D gene (5 bases). The CDR3 has 16 residues. The germline gives CDR1 SEHNR, CDR2 FQNEAQ (reference sequence). The V end was cut by 1 base, the J end by 0 bases, with 10 bases between. CDR3 sequence: CASSLGGPSSYNEQFF. The DNA for the CDR3 is TGTGCCAGCAGCTTAGGGGGCCCGAGCTCCTACAATGAGCAGTTCTTC. Full variable domain (missing parts from reference TRBV7-9 and TRBJ2-1): DTGVSQNPRHKITKRGQNVTFRCDPISEHNRLYWYRQTLGQGPEFLTYFQNEAQLEKSRLLSDRFSAERPKGSFSTLEIQRTEQGDSAMYLCASSLGGPSSYNEQFFGPGTRLTVL.

The chain has TRBV28 and TRBJ2-7; TRBD1 might be the D (5 bases). This CDR3 has 12 residues. Trimming shortened V by 4 bases and J by 3 bases, and 7 bases separated the two germline ends. Per the germline V gene, CDR1 is MDHEN and CDR2 is SYDVKM. Here the CDR3 DNA reads TGTGCCAGCAGTTACCAGGGCTACGAGCAGTACTTC. Protein sequence: CASSYQGYEQYF.

This clone was seen a single time. V is TRBV28 and J is TRBJ1-3, with 10 nucleotides matching TRBD1. The ends lost 7 bases at V and 2 bases at J; junction bases unmatched: 5. The CDR3 totals 15 residues. The germline V gene encodes CDR1 MDHEN and CDR2 SYDVKM. DNA of the CDR3: TGTGCCAGCACCCTCGGGACAGGGGCTGGAAACACCATATATTTT. Protein: CASTLGTGAGNTIYF.

The J gene is TRBJ1-1, the V gene TRBV28; TRBD1 might be the D (6 bases). The germline V gene encodes CDR1 MDHEN and CDR2 SYDVKM. The CDR3 runs to 16 residues. V lost 2 bases and J lost 3, with 16 bases in between. This chain's CDR3 is CASSLRGGARYTEAFF. The DNA for the CDR3 is TGTGCCAGCAGTTTAAGGGGGGGCGCGAGGTACACTGAAGCTTTCTTT.

This sequence joins TRBV7-8 and TRBJ2-1; 8 bases are shared with TRBD1. CDR1 is SGHVS, CDR2 FQNEAQ, per germline. V lost 2 bases to trimming and J lost 8 bases; unmatched junction nucleotides: 5. The CDR3 sequence is 14 residues long. Written as DNA, the CDR3 is TGTGCCAGCAGCTTAAGGACAGGGCGGGATGAGCAGTTCTTC. Translated, it gives CASSLRTGRDEQFF.